This passage covers 29 T cell receptor beta chains from one sample sequenced in a study of T cell changes during pregnancy in multiple sclerosis (dated by TCRdb to between 2017 and 2020). To prepare the library, the immunoSEQ multiplex PCR assay was applied. TCRdb obtained this table from immuneACCESS and retained in-frame rearrangements with V and J assigned. These tables miss some clones; where compared with another copy, unresolved V genes account for less than half of the shortfall, and the remainder is unexplained. The sample table holds over 60,000 clones, of which about nine tenths were seen once. About 0.75% of the sample comes from the top ten. The source was peripheral blood, collected in the third trimester of pregnancy. These receptors were obtained from a female donor in good health, enrolled as a control in a pregnancy study.

This chain connects TRBV11-3 to TRBJ2-1; 8 positions agree with TRBD2. With V trimmed by 5 bases and J by 10 bases, 7 bases remained unmatched. The CDR3 contains 13 residues. CDR1 SGHNT and CDR2 YENEEA come from the germline V gene. In nucleotides, the CDR3 is TGTGCCAGCAGCACCGGGACTAGTGGCGAGCAGTTCTTC. As protein: CASSTGTSGEQFF.

The genes are TRBV14 and TRBJ2-1, with 8 bases fitting TRBD2. The CDR3 contains 16 residues. With 0 bases clipped from V and 4 bases from J, the junction kept 5 bases outside the gene matches. Germline V gene sequence: CDR1 SGHDN, CDR2 FVKESK. CDR3 DNA sequence: TGTGCCAGCAGCCAAGACTGGCGGGGGGTTTACAATGAGCAGTTCTTC. This codes for CASSQDWRGVYNEQFF. Looking up the rest from reference TRBV14 and TRBJ2-1 gives the full variable domain: EAGVTQFPSHSVIEKGQTVTLRCDPISGHDNLYWYRRVMGKEIKFLLHFVKESKQDESGMPNNRFLAERTGGTYSTLKVQPAELEDSGVYFCASSQDWRGVYNEQFFGPGTRLTVL.

The J gene is TRBJ1-1, the V gene TRBV6-1; D might be TRBD1 (6 bases). Germline V gene sequence: CDR1 MNHNS, CDR2 SASEGT. The length of the CDR3 is 15 residues. V was cut by 2 bases and J by 3 bases, with 13 bases left in between. CDR3 bases: TGTGCCAGCAGTGAACCTAGTTCAGGGGACACTGAAGCTTTCTTT. Encoded protein: CASSEPSSGDTEAFF.

The rearrangement joins TRBV28 to TRBJ2-5, with 7 bases fitting TRBD1. The CDR3 runs 12 residues. Germline lookup yields CDR1 MDHEN and CDR2 SYDVKM. With 6 bases clipped from V and 12 bases from J, the junction kept 10 bases outside the gene matches. The CDR3 nucleotides read TGTGCCAGCAGCCCCAACCGGGACAGCGAGTACTTC. As protein: CASSPNRDSEYF.

CDR3 nucleotides: TGTGCCAGCAGCCCAGCCCCCCTAGCGAGGGGAATTAACTATGGCTACACCTTC. Translation gives CASSPAPLARGINYGYTF. The chain has TRBV9 and TRBJ1-2, with D maybe TRBD1 (5 bases). The germline gives CDR1 SGDLS, CDR2 YYNGEE. Trimming took 4 bases from V and 1 from J, leaving 23 bases between them. This CDR3 has 18 amino acids.

With regard to this clone: At one end, the junction sequence differs from germline, possibly due to a read error. The chain is built from TRBV7-7 and TRBJ2-7, with 8 bases that match TRBD1. This CDR3 is built from 15 residues. CDR1 and CDR2 (germline): SSHAT, FNYEAQ (reference sequence). The CDR3 loop is CASSLRTGYSYEQYF. In DNA form, the CDR3 reads TGTGCTAGCAGCTTGAGGACAGGGTACTCCTACGAGCAGTACTTC.

V gene TRBV11-2 combines with J gene TRBJ2-7; 10 nucleotides match TRBD2. The CDR3 sequence is 14 residues long. The germline gives CDR1 SGHAT, CDR2 FQNNGV. V shed 3 bases and J 3 bases; nucleotides not matched to a gene: 2. CDR3 sequence (DNA): TGTGCCAGCAGCTTGACTAGCGGGCACTACGAGCAGTACTTC. The encoded protein is CASSLTSGHYEQYF.

The chain employs TRBV7-2 and TRBJ1-1; D may be TRBD1 (5 bases). The V gene's germline CDR1 is SGHTA and CDR2 FQGNSA. This CDR3 is built from 13 residues. Trimming cost V 4 bases and J 7 bases, with 13 bases left between them. This CDR3 reads CASSSARGVEAFF. The CDR3 DNA reads TGTGCCAGCAGCTCCGCGCGGGGCGTTGAAGCTTTCTTT.

This clone was recorded once. The chain couples TRBV6-1 to TRBJ1-2, with 8 positions matching TRBD1. Trimming removed 5 bases from V and 1 base from J; junction bases left unmatched: 3. CDR1 and CDR2 (germline): MNHNS, SASEGT. This CDR3 spans 14 amino acids. The chain's CDR3 is CASSPGQVNYGYTF. For the CDR3, the DNA is TGTGCCAGCAGTCCGGGACAGGTTAACTATGGCTACACCTTC.

The rearrangement links TRBV6-6 to TRBJ1-2; D gene ambiguous. The CDR3 is made up of 14 amino acids. Germline V gene sequence: CDR1 MNHNY, CDR2 SVGAGI (reference sequence). The V end lost 6 bases, the J end lost 4 bases, and 15 bases lay between the germline ends. CDR3 protein: CASRLRNSFYGYTF. As DNA, the CDR3 is TGTGCCAGCAGACTTAGGAATAGCTTCTATGGCTACACCTTC.

V gene TRBV11-2 combines with J gene TRBJ1-4, with D perhaps TRBD1 (5 bases). Between the trimmed V and J ends, which lost 3 bases and 4 bases, there was a span of 12 bases. The CDR3 spans 15 residues. From germline, CDR1 is SGHAT and CDR2 FQNNGV. The CDR3 DNA is TGTGCCAGCAGCTTGAACAGGAGGGATAATGAAAAACTGTTTTTT. It is translated as CASSLNRRDNEKLFF.

The chain uses TRBV10-2 and TRBJ2-7; 7 nucleotides align to TRBD2. This CDR3 region has 13 residues. Germline-derived CDR1 and CDR2 are WSHSY and SAAADI. The trim removed 7 bases at V and 3 bases at J, leaving 6 bases unmatched. The CDR3 nucleotides read TGCGCCAGCATGGGAGGGTCGGGCTACGAGCAGTACTTC. Amino acids: CASMGGSGYEQYF.

The V call is TRBV30, the J call TRBJ2-1, with a weak D call TRBD2 (6 bases). This CDR3 region has 14 residues. Looked up from germline, CDR1 is GTSNPN and CDR2 is SVGIG (reference sequence). V lost 3 bases and J lost 7, with 16 bases in between. CDR3 sequence (DNA): TGTGCCTGGAGCGGGAGAGCTCTGGGGAATGAGCAGTTCTTC. Amino acids: CAWSGRALGNEQFF.

The V call is TRBV5-1, the J call TRBJ2-5; 12 positions match TRBD1. The J call is uncertain, as TRBJ2-7 better fits the DNA end. From germline, CDR1 is SGHRS and CDR2 YFSETQ. The CDR3 is 14 residues long. As DNA, the CDR3 is TGCGCCAGCAGCTTGGGGGACAGGGGGCCCGAGCAGTACTTC. Protein product: CASSLGDRGPEQYF.

The V call is TRBV5-1, the J call TRBJ2-7; 11 positions agree with TRBD2. Trimming at V came to 4 bases and at J to 6 bases, leaving 15 bases not matched to a gene. Per germline, CDR1 SGHRS and CDR2 YFSETQ. This CDR3 is 17 amino acids long. The CDR3: CASSALAGGPVGSEQYF. The CDR3 bases are TGCGCCAGCAGCGCCTTAGCGGGGGGGCCGGTCGGGTCCGAGCAGTACTTC.

V and J are TRBV5-1 and TRBJ2-5; D possibly corresponds to TRBD2 (5 bases). Trimming pared 4 bases from V and 1 base from J, leaving 11 bases between. The CDR3 sequence is 14 residues long. Germline assignment: CDR1 SGHRS and CDR2 YFSETQ. This CDR3 reads CASSLTSPQETQYF. The CDR3 region has the DNA TGCGCCAGCAGCCTCACTAGTCCCCAAGAGACCCAGTACTTC.

This chain links TRBV5-1 with TRBJ1-6; TRBD1 is a possible D gene (6 bases). CDR3 length: 15 amino acids. Germline loops: CDR1 SGHRS, CDR2 YFSETQ. Trimming stripped 0 bases from V and 7 bases from J, with 11 bases between. DNA of the CDR3: TGCGCCAGCAGCTTGGAATCAGGGGCCAATTCACCCCTCCACTTT. This translates into CASSLESGANSPLHF. Variable domain in full (rest from reference TRBV5-1 and TRBJ1-6): KAGVTQTPRYLIKTRGQQVTLSCSPISGHRSVSWYQQTPGQGLQFLFEYFSETQRNKGNFPGRFSGRQFSNSRSEMNVSTLELGDSALYLCASSLESGANSPLHFGNGTRLTVT.

The chain uses TRBV11-3 and TRBJ2-5, with 12 bases identical to TRBD1. Germline CDR1 SGHNT, CDR2 YENEEA. This CDR3 comprises 15 residues. V lost 5 bases to trimming and J lost 5 bases; unmatched junction nucleotides: 6. The CDR3 reads CASSQGQGADETQYF. CDR3 nucleotide sequence: TGTGCCAGCAGCCAGGGACAGGGGGCGGATGAGACCCAGTACTTC.

V and J are TRBV2 and TRBJ1-3; TRBD1 might be the D (6 bases). CDR3 length equals 15 residues. Per the germline V gene, CDR1 is SNHLY and CDR2 is FYNNEI. V lost 1 base, J lost 3 bases, and 10 bases lay in between. The CDR3 nucleotides read TGTGCCAGCAGTGAAGGGGACATTTTTGGAAACACCATATATTTT. This sequence encodes CASSEGDIFGNTIYF. Using reference TRBV2 and TRBJ1-3 for the parts outside the CDR3, the full variable domain is EPEVTQTPSHQVTQMGQEVILRCVPISNHLYFYWYRQILGQKVEFLVSFYNNEISEKSEIFDDQFSVERPDGSNFTLKIRSTKLEDSAMYFCASSEGDIFGNTIYFGEGSWLTVV.

The V gene is TRBV15, the J gene TRBJ1-3; TRBD1 agrees at 7 bases. V lost 8 bases, J lost 0 bases, and 10 bases stayed unmatched. CDR1 LNHNV and CDR2 YYDKDF come from the germline V gene (reference sequence). This CDR3 contains 16 residues. The CDR3 DNA is TGTGCCACCGGCCGGGGCCAGGGGGACTCTGGAAACACCATATATTTT. As protein: CATGRGQGDSGNTIYF.

The chain combines TRBV5-6 with TRBJ1-2, with 7 bases lining up with TRBD1. Germline assignment: CDR1 SGHDT and CDR2 YYEEEE. This CDR3 region has 15 residues. Trimming removed 1 base from V and 6 bases from J; junction bases left unmatched: 9. In DNA, the CDR3 is TGTGCCAGCAGCTTGCCCCCGGGACAGTCCCATGGCTACACCTTC. Amino acid sequence: CASSLPPGQSHGYTF.

This chain uses TRBV11-2 with TRBJ1-2; TRBD1 is a possible D gene (6 bases). CDR1 is SGHAT and CDR2 is FQNNGV in the germline V gene. V was pared by 4 bases and J by 3 bases, with 12 bases between. The CDR3 is made up of 14 amino acids. CDR3 protein: CASSSRGPDYGYTF. The CDR3 nucleotides are TGTGCCAGCAGCTCCAGGGGCCCTGACTATGGCTACACCTTC.

For the CDR3, the DNA is TGTGCCAGCAGAGGACGTGAAGTGGGGCGCCTTGGAAACACCATATATTTT. Residues: CASRGREVGRLGNTIYF. This rearrangement joins TRBV28 to TRBJ1-3, with a tentative D call TRBD1 (5 bases). The CDR3 loop spans 17 amino acids. The V gene's germline CDR1 is MDHEN and CDR2 SYDVKM. Trimming left V 6 bases short and J 3 bases short, with 21 bases between.

This chain connects TRBV19 to TRBJ2-7; 7 bases agree with TRBD1. Per germline, CDR1 LNHDA and CDR2 SQIVND (reference sequence). The CDR3 runs 14 residues. With V trimmed by 2 bases and J by 2 bases, 3 bases remained unmatched. DNA of the CDR3: TGTGCCAGTAGTATATGGGGACAGCCCTACGAGCAGTACTTC. Protein sequence: CASSIWGQPYEQYF.

This chain uses TRBV5-4 with TRBJ2-7; 9 bases are shared with TRBD2. The CDR3 covers 14 residues. Germline lookup yields CDR1 SGHNT and CDR2 YYREEE (reference sequence). V was pared by 4 bases and J by 5 bases, with 7 bases of the junction left unmatched. CDR3 amino acids: CASSPGTSRDEQYF. The CDR3 coding sequence is TGTGCCAGCAGCCCAGGGACTAGCAGGGACGAGCAGTACTTC.

The chain recombines TRBV2 with TRBJ2-1; 13 bases are a match to TRBD2. Germline lookup yields CDR1 SNHLY and CDR2 FYNNEI. V was pared by 6 bases and J by 7 bases, with 6 bases of the junction left unmatched. The CDR3 extends over 15 amino acids. CDR3 sequence reads: CASSQSGLAGNEQFF. Here the CDR3 DNA reads TGTGCCAGCAGCCAATCGGGACTAGCGGGAAATGAGCAGTTCTTC.

The V call is TRBV19, the J call TRBJ2-7; 10 bases fit TRBD2. The CDR3 totals 15 residues. Germline V gene data show CDR1 as LNHDA and CDR2 as SQIVND (reference sequence). The junction had 8 bases not matched to a gene; V was cut back by 5 bases and J by 4 bases. For the CDR3, the DNA is TGTGCCAGTAGTGGCCAGGCTAGCGGGGGTTACGAGCAGTACTTC. Translated, it gives CASSGQASGGYEQYF.

The rearrangement links TRBV19 to TRBJ1-2, with TRBD1 identical over 7 bases. Germline CDR1 is LNHDA and CDR2 is SQIVND (reference sequence). There are 17 residues in the CDR3. J lost 3 bases, V lost 1 base, and 11 bases had no gene match. Written as DNA, the CDR3 is TGTGCCAGTAGTATAGTTGGGGCAAGGGGGCACGACTATGGCTACACCTTC. This sequence encodes CASSIVGARGHDYGYTF.

The V and J genes are TRBV5-6 and TRBJ2-3; D gene unclear. With 0 bases removed from V and 6 bases from J, the gap between germline ends came to 5 bases. The CDR3 loop spans 12 amino acids. CDR1 is SGHDT and CDR2 is YYEEEE in the germline V gene. Here the CDR3 reads CASSLVADTQYF. The CDR3 DNA is TGTGCCAGCAGCTTGGTCGCGGATACGCAGTATTTT.